These T cell receptor beta chains were read from a single sample in a study of T cell clones after liver transplantation. Repertoires were generated with immunoSEQ multiplex PCR, while TCRdb's copy carries only in-frame clones and drops some. The sample includes under 130,000 clones, around four fifths of them seen just once. The sequencing here drew on CD4+ T cells from blood, taken around 44 months after liver transplant. The source is a human patient who received a liver transplant. Some T cells here may be from the graft donor. Each CDR3 is given with its conserved first and last residue. The D gene is left open where the match is weak. Size is omitted from some rows. Given values are once, few, many or a class for expanded clones.

V gene: TRBV6-1
J gene: TRBJ2-1
D gene: TRBD2
CDR3 length: 11
clone size: -
CDR3 DNA: TGTGCCAGCAGTCTAGCGGGAGGTTGGTTCTTC
CDR3 protein: CASSLAGGWFF

V gene: TRBV11-2
J gene: TRBJ2-7
D gene: -
CDR3 length: 15
clone size: -
CDR3 DNA: TGTGCCAGCAGCTTAAACCGGGACAAGTCCTACGAGCAGTACTTC
CDR3 protein: CASSLNRDKSYEQYF

V gene: TRBV5-6
J gene: TRBJ1-6
D gene: -
CDR3 length: 16
clone size: -
CDR3 DNA: TGTGCCAGCAGCTTGGGGGGACCTATGAATAATTCACCCCTCCACTTT
CDR3 protein: CASSLGGPMNNSPLHF

V gene: TRBV11-2
J gene: TRBJ2-7
D gene: -
CDR3 length: 16
clone size: -
CDR3 DNA: TGTGCCAGCAGCCCTTACCGGGATGGAGGGGGAAACGAGCAGTACTTC
CDR3 protein: CASSPYRDGGGNEQYF

V gene: TRBV25-1
J gene: TRBJ1-4
D gene: TRBD1
CDR3 length: 17
clone size: -
CDR3 DNA: TGTGCCAGCAGTGACCGCCGGACAGGAGCAACTAATGAAAAACTGTTTTTT
CDR3 protein: CASSDRRTGATNEKLFF

V gene: TRBV18
J gene: TRBJ1-6
D gene: -
CDR3 length: 13
clone size: -
CDR3 DNA: TGTGCCAGCTCAGAATCCTATAATTCACCCCTCCACTTT
CDR3 protein: CASSESYNSPLHF

V gene: TRBV14
J gene: TRBJ2-3
D gene: -
CDR3 length: 13
clone size: -
CDR3 DNA: TGTGCCAGCAGCCGGGACCTCGGAGATACGCAGTATTTT
CDR3 protein: CASSRDLGDTQYF

V gene: TRBV28
J gene: TRBJ2-5
D gene: -
CDR3 length: 11
clone size: -
CDR3 DNA: TGTGCCAGCAGTCCTGGAGAGACCCAGTACTTC
CDR3 protein: CASSPGETQYF

V gene: TRBV5-8
J gene: TRBJ2-5
D gene: TRBD2
CDR3 length: 17
clone size: -
CDR3 DNA: TGTGCCAGCAGCCCCGGGACTAGCGGGGCGGGACTTGAGACCCAGTACTTC
CDR3 protein: CASSPGTSGAGLETQYF

V gene: TRBV7-6
J gene: TRBJ2-5
D gene: -
CDR3 length: 14
clone size: once
CDR3 DNA: TGTGCCAGCAGCCCGGGGACTTGGGGGGAGACCCAGTACTTC
CDR3 protein: CASSPGTWGETQYF

V gene: TRBV28
J gene: TRBJ1-2
D gene: -
CDR3 length: 13
clone size: -
CDR3 DNA: TGTGCCAGCAGTGGAGAGGGAAACTATGGCTACACCTTC
CDR3 protein: CASSGEGNYGYTF

V gene: TRBV2
J gene: TRBJ2-1
D gene: -
CDR3 length: 16
clone size: -
CDR3 DNA: TGTGCCAGCATGGGGAAGGGGCACCTCTCCTACAATGAGCAGTTCTTC
CDR3 protein: CASMGKGHLSYNEQFF

V gene: TRBV9
J gene: TRBJ2-2
D gene: -
CDR3 length: 15
clone size: -
CDR3 DNA: TGTGCCAGCAGCGTAGCGGTAAGGGCTTCCGGGGAGCTGTTTTTT
CDR3 protein: CASSVAVRASGELFF

V gene: TRBV5-4
J gene: TRBJ2-3
D gene: -
CDR3 length: 13
clone size: -
CDR3 DNA: TGTGCCAGCAGCTACACATCCACAGATACGCAGTATTTT
CDR3 protein: CASSYTSTDTQYF

V gene: TRBV4-3
J gene: TRBJ2-3
D gene: TRBD2
CDR3 length: 18
clone size: -
CDR3 DNA: TGCGCCAGCAGCCAAGATAGCGTAGCGGGGGGGCGGGTAGATACGCAGTATTTT
CDR3 protein: CASSQDSVAGGRVDTQYF

V gene: TRBV18
J gene: TRBJ2-1
D gene: -
CDR3 length: 12
clone size: -
CDR3 DNA: TGTGCCAGCTCACCACAAAGGGATGAGCAGTTCTTC
CDR3 protein: CASSPQRDEQFF

V gene: TRBV11-3
J gene: TRBJ2-7
D gene: -
CDR3 length: 14
clone size: -
CDR3 DNA: TGTGCCAGCAGCCTCCGGACAGCGCCCTACGAGCAGTACTTC
CDR3 protein: CASSLRTAPYEQYF

V gene: TRBV7-9
J gene: TRBJ1-3
D gene: -
CDR3 length: 16
clone size: few
CDR3 DNA: TGTGCCAGCAGCTTGGGACAACCCCACTCTGGAAACACCATATATTTT
CDR3 protein: CASSLGQPHSGNTIYF

V gene: TRBV7-2
J gene: TRBJ2-7
D gene: TRBD2
CDR3 length: 14
clone size: -
CDR3 DNA: TGTGCCAGCAGCACCGGGACTAGGAGCAACGAGCAGTACTTC
CDR3 protein: CASSTGTRSNEQYF

V gene: TRBV18
J gene: TRBJ1-4
D gene: -
CDR3 length: 13
clone size: -
CDR3 DNA: TGTGCCAGCTCACTCAAGGACTGGGAAAAACTGTTTTTT
CDR3 protein: CASSLKDWEKLFF

V gene: TRBV5-1
J gene: TRBJ2-7
D gene: -
CDR3 length: 14
clone size: -
CDR3 DNA: TGCGCCAGCAGCTCCGGGAGTCCCCAAGGCGAGCAGTACTTC
CDR3 protein: CASSSGSPQGEQYF

V gene: TRBV6-5
J gene: TRBJ1-5
D gene: -
CDR3 length: 14
clone size: -
CDR3 DNA: TGTGCCAGCAGTCGACTCAAGAGCAATCAGCCCCAGCATTTT
CDR3 protein: CASSRLKSNQPQHF

V gene: TRBV9
J gene: TRBJ1-4
D gene: TRBD1
CDR3 length: 17
clone size: -
CDR3 DNA: TGTGCCAGCAGCGCGACAGGGTCCCGTTCAACTAATGAAAAACTGTTTTTT
CDR3 protein: CASSATGSRSTNEKLFF

V gene: TRBV25-1
J gene: TRBJ1-6
D gene: -
CDR3 length: 15
clone size: -
CDR3 DNA: TGTGCCAGCAGTGCCTCACAGGGTATAAATTCACCCCTCCACTTT
CDR3 protein: CASSASQGINSPLHF